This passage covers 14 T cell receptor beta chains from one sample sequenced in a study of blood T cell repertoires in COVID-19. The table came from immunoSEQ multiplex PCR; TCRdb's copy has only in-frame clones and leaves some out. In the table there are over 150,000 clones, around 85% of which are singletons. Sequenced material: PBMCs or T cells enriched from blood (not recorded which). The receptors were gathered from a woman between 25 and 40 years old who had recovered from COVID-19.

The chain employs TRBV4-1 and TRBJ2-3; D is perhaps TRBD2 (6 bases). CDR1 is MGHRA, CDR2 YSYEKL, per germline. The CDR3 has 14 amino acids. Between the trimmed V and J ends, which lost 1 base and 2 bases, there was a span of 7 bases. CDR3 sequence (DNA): TGCGCCAGCAGCCAAGGGGACTCCACAGATACGCAGTATTTT. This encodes CASSQGDSTDTQYF.

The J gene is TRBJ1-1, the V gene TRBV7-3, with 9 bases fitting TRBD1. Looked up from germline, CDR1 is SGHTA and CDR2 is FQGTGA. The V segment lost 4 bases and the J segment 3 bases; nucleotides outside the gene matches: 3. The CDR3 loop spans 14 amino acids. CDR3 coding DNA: TGTGCCAGCAGCTCGGACAGGGGTTACACTGAAGCTTTCTTT. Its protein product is CASSSDRGYTEAFF.

The CDR3 sequence is CASLAGGYNEQFF. The CDR3 DNA reads as TGTGCCAGTTTAGCGGGTGGGTACAATGAGCAGTTCTTC. This sequence joins TRBV2 and TRBJ2-1; 7 bases map to TRBD2. The CDR3 is made up of 13 amino acids. The V gene's germline CDR1 is SNHLY and CDR2 FYNNEI. J gave up 4 bases and V 9 bases, and 6 bases lay outside the gene matches.

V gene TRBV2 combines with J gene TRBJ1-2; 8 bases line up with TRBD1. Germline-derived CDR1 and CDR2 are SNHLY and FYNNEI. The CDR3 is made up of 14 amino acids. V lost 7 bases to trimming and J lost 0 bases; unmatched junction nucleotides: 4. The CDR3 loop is CASKSDRANYGYTF. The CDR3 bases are TGTGCCAGCAAATCGGACAGGGCTAACTATGGCTACACCTTC.

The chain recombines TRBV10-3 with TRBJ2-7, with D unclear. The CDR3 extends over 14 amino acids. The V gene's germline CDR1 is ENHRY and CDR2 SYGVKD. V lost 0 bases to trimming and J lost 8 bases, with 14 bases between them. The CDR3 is CAISESRLEAQQYV. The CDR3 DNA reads TGTGCCATCAGTGAGTCACGGTTAGAAGCGCAGCAGTACGTC.

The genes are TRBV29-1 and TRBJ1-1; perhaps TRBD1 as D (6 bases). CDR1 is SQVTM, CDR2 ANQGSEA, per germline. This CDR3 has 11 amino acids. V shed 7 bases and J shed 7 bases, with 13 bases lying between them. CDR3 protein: CSAPGTYEAFF. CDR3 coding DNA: TGCAGCGCTCCCGGGACATATGAAGCTTTCTTT.

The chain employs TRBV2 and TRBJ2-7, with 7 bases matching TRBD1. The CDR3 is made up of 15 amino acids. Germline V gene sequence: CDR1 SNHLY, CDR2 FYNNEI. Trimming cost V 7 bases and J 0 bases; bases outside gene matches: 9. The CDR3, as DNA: TGTGCCAGCACTACGGACAGGTGGAGCTCCTACGAGCAGTACGTC. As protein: CASTTDRWSSYEQYV.

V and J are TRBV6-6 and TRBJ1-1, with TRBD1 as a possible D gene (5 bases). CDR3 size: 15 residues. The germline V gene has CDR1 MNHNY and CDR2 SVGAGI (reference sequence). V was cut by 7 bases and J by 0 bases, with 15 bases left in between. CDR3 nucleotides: TGTGCCAGCAACGGCAGGGCCGCGGTGAACACTGAAGCTTTCTTT. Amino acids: CASNGRAAVNTEAFF.

The CDR3 DNA reads as TGCGCCAGCAGGGCCCGGTCGCACCTAGCGGGGGGAGAAGAGACCCAGTACTTC. It is translated as CASRARSHLAGGEETQYF. V and J are TRBV10-1 and TRBJ2-5, with 11 nucleotides matching TRBD2. The V gene's germline CDR1 is WNHNN and CDR2 SYGVQD (reference sequence). The CDR3 covers 18 residues. Trimming at V came to 6 bases and at J to 3 bases, leaving 15 bases not matched to a gene.

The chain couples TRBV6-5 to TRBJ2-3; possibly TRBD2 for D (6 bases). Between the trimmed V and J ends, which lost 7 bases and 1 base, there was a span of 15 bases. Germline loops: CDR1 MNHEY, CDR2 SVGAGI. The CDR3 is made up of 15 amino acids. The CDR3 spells CASISREVGTDTQYF. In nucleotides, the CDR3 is TGTGCCAGCATCTCAAGGGAGGTCGGCACAGATACGCAGTATTTT.

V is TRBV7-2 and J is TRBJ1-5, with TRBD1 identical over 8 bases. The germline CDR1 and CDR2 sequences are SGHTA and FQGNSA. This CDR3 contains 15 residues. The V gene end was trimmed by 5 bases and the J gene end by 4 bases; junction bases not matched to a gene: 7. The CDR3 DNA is TGTGCCAGCAGCCTACAGGGGGGGGAGAATCAGCCCCAGCATTTT. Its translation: CASSLQGGENQPQHF.

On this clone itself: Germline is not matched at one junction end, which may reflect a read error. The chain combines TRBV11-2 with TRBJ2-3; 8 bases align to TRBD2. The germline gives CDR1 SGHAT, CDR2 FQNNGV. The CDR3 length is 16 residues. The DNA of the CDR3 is TGTGCCAGCACCTTACATGCCGGGACTAGAACAGATACGCAGTATTTT. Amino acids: CASTLHAGTRTDTQYF.

The CDR3 region is CASSGGLAGVLLTDTQYF. DNA of the CDR3: TGTGCCAGCAGTGGGGGACTAGCGGGGGTCCTACTCACAGATACGCAGTATTTT. V gene TRBV2 combines with J gene TRBJ2-3; TRBD2 matches 14 bases. Germline V gene data show CDR1 as SNHLY and CDR2 as FYNNEI. This CDR3 is built from 18 residues. The V segment lost 4 bases and the J segment 2 bases; nucleotides outside the gene matches: 8.

Here the CDR3 reads CATKGGGSSYEQYF. The DNA of the CDR3 is TGTGCCACCAAGGGGGGGGGAAGCTCCTACGAGCAGTACTTC. The chain couples TRBV28 to TRBJ2-7, with D tentatively TRBD2 (7 bases). This CDR3 contains 14 residues. Germline V gene data show CDR1 as MDHEN and CDR2 as SYDVKM. V was shortened by 10 bases and J by 0 bases, with 16 bases between the two germline ends.